This T cell receptor (beta chain) was retrieved from a study of T cells in pancreatic ductal adenocarcinoma. General study findings and limits: The resected pancreatic cancer cohort was biased toward the minority with early-stage disease.

The V gene end was trimmed by 5 bases and the J gene end by 1 base; junction bases not matched to a gene: 11. The germline V gene encodes CDR1 SEHNR and CDR2 FQNEAQ (reference sequence). This CDR3 is built from 19 residues. Selected pancreatic ductal adenocarcinoma patients had undergone surgery without neoadjuvant therapy. Comments on this clone: Antigen specificity is unknown.

Libraries were prepared by immunoSEQ multiplex PCR; TCRdb keeps only in-frame clonotypes and omits some of them. Of about 16,000 clones listed, about 90% were seen once; the top ten hold more than 15%. The V call is TRBV7-9, the J call TRBJ2-3; TRBD2 matches at 14 bases. Sample: PBMCs. This TCR came from a human donor with pancreatic ductal adenocarcinoma. CDR3 residues: CASSIRLAGGPYGTDTQYF. The DNA for the CDR3 is TGTGCCAGCAGCATCCGACTAGCGGGAGGGCCATACGGCACAGATACGCAGTATTTT.